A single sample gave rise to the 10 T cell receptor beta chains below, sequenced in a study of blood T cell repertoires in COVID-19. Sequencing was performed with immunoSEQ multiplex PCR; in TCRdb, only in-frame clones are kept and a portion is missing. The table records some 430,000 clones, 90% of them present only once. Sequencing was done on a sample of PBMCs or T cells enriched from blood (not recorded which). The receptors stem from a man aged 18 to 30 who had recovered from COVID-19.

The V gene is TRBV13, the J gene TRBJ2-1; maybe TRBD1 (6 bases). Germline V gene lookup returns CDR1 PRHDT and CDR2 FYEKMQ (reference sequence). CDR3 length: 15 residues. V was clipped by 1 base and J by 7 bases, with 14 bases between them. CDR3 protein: CASSLDRVRSNEQFF. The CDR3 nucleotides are TGTGCCAGCAGCTTAGACAGGGTGAGGAGTAATGAGCAGTTCTTC.

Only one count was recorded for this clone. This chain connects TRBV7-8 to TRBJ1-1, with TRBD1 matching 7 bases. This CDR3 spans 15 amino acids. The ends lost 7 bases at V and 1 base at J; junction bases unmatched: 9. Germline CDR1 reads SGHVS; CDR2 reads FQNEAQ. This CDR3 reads CASTHRQGRNTEAFF. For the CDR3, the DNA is TGTGCCAGCACCCACCGACAGGGCAGGAACACTGAAGCTTTCTTT.

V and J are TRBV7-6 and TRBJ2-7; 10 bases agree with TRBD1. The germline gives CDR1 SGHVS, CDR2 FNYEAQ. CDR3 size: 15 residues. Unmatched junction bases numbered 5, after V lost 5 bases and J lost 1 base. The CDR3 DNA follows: TGTGCCAGCAGCCCCGGGACAGGGGCGTCCTACGAGCAGTACTTC. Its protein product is CASSPGTGASYEQYF. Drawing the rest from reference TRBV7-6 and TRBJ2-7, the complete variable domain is GAGVSQSPRYKVTKRGQDVALRCDPISGHVSLYWYRQALGQGPEFLTYFNYEAQQDKSGLPNDRFSAERPEGSISTLTIQRTEQRDSAMYRCASSPGTGASYEQYFGPGTRLTVT.

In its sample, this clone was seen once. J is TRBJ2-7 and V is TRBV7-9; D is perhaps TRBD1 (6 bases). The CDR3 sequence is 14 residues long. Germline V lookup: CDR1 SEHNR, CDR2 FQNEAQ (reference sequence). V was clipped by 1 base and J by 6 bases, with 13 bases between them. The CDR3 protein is CASSLETGKGEQYF. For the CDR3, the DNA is TGTGCCAGCAGCTTAGAGACAGGAAAGGGCGAGCAGTACTTC.

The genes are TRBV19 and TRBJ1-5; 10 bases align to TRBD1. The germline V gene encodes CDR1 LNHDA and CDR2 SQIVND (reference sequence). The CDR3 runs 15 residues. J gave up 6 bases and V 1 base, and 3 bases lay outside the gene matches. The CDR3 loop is CASSIAGTGVQPQHF. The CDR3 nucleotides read TGTGCCAGTAGTATAGCCGGGACAGGGGTTCAGCCCCAGCATTTT.

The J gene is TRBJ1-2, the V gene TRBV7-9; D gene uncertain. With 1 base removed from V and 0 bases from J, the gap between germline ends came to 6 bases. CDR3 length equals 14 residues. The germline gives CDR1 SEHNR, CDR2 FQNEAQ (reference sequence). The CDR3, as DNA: TGTGCCAGCAGCTTAGTTTCCACTAACTATGGCTACACCTTC. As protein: CASSLVSTNYGYTF.

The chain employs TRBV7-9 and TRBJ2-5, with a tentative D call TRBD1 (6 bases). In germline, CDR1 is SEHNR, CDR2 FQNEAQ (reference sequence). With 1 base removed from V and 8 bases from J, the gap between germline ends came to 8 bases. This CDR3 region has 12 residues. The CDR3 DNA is TGTGCCAGCAGCTTAGGGACAGCAACCCAGTACTTC. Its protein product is CASSLGTATQYF.

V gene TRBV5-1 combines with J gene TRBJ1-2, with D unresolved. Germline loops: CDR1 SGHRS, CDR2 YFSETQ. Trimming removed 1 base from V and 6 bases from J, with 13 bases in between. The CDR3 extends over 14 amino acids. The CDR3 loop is CASSLYSGFHGYTF. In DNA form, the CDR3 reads TGCGCCAGCAGCTTGTACTCCGGGTTTCATGGCTACACCTTC.

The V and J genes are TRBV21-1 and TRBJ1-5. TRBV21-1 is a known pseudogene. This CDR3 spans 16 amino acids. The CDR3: CASSTTRRGGNQPQHF. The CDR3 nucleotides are TGTGCCAGCAGCACAACCCGTAGGGGGGGAAATCAGCCCCAGCATTTT.

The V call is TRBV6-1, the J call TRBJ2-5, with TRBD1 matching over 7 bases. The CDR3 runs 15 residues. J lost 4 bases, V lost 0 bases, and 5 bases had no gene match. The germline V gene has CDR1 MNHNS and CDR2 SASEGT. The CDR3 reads CASSEAPTGRETQYF. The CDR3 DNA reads TGTGCCAGCAGTGAAGCGCCGACAGGGCGAGAGACCCAGTACTTC.